This passage covers 8 T cell receptor beta chains from one sample sequenced in a study of blood T cell repertoires in COVID-19. The assay was immunoSEQ multiplex PCR, and TCRdb's table has in-frame clones only and misses some. The table has approximately 90,000 clones, 84% seen once; the top ten hold 20% to 25%. The sample consisted of peripheral blood. All receptors derive from a man aged 55 to 70 with acute or convalescent COVID-19.

The chain joins TRBV7-2 to TRBJ1-1; 8 nucleotides agree with TRBD1. Germline values: CDR1 SGHTA, CDR2 FQGNSA. The CDR3 totals 15 residues. Germline trimming cut 3 bases from V and 5 bases from J; bases unmatched to any gene: 8. CDR3 nucleotides: TGTGCCAGCAGCTTGGCCGGACAGGGAGAAACTGAAGCTTTCTTT. It yields the protein CASSLAGQGETEAFF.

The genes are TRBV5-1 and TRBJ2-5; TRBD1 matches at 8 bases. The V and J ends lost 3 bases and 0 bases, in that order; junction bases with no gene match: 4. This CDR3 has 15 amino acids. In germline, CDR1 is SGHRS, CDR2 YFSETQ. The CDR3 DNA reads as TGCGCCAGCAGCTACAGGACAGGGTACCAAGAGACCCAGTACTTC. It yields the protein CASSYRTGYQETQYF.

V is TRBV6-1 and J is TRBJ2-2; maybe TRBD1 (5 bases). Germline V CDR1 and CDR2: MNHNS, SASEGT. Trimming stripped 2 bases from V and 0 bases from J, with 22 bases between. The CDR3 has 20 amino acids. The CDR3 loop is CASSESRTLRKYANTGELFF. CDR3 coding DNA: TGTGCCAGCAGTGAATCGCGGACACTGAGGAAATACGCGAACACCGGGGAGCTGTTTTTT.

The chain carries TRBV6-6 and TRBJ2-3, with D perhaps TRBD2 (5 bases). V gave up 6 bases and J gave up 7 bases, with 17 bases separating them. The CDR3 is made up of 14 amino acids. CDR1 is MNHNY, CDR2 SVGAGI, per germline (reference sequence). DNA of the CDR3: TGTGCCAGCAGAGTTCTTGAGTCGGGGAATACGCAGTATTTT. This codes for CASRVLESGNTQYF.

The chain links TRBV3-1 (or the pseudogene TRBV3-2) to TRBJ1-1, with D unclear. The CDR3 spans 14 residues. Germline-derived CDR1 and CDR2 are LGHDT and YNNKEL (reference sequence). Trimming shortened V by 1 base and J by 1 base, and 7 bases separated the two germline ends. This CDR3 reads CASSQGNRNTEAFF. Here the CDR3 DNA reads TGTGCCAGCAGCCAAGGTAACAGGAACACTGAAGCTTTCTTT.

J is TRBJ1-2 and V is TRBV5-4; no clear D gene. Trimming pared 4 bases from V and 0 bases from J, leaving 13 bases between. CDR1 is SGHNT and CDR2 is YYREEE in the germline V gene (reference sequence). The CDR3 loop spans 15 amino acids. The CDR3 bases are TGTGCCAGCAGCCCCCCGGCGGGGTCTAACTATGGCTACACCTTC. Translation: CASSPPAGSNYGYTF.

J is TRBJ1-5 and V is TRBV7-6; D is ambiguous. The germline V gene has CDR1 SGHVS and CDR2 FNYEAQ. Trimming shortened V by 1 base and J by 1 base, and 8 bases separated the two germline ends. The CDR3 loop spans 15 amino acids. CDR3 region: CASSLGQRSNQPQHF. The DNA for the CDR3 is TGTGCCAGCAGCTTAGGGCAGCGGAGCAATCAGCCCCAGCATTTT.

The genes are TRBV3-1 (or the pseudogene TRBV3-2) and TRBJ1-2; 8 nucleotides align to TRBD1. CDR1 is LGHDT, CDR2 YNNKEL, per germline (reference sequence). CDR3 length: 15 residues. V dropped 3 bases and J dropped 8; count of bases not matched to a gene: 11. The CDR3, as DNA: TGTGCCAGCAGCCAGTTCGGGACAGGCCCGTCCGGCTACACCTTC. Its protein product is CASSQFGTGPSGYTF.